This T cell receptor (beta chain) was captured in a study of blood T cell repertoires in COVID-19. Background on the study: The cDNA or gDNA used as material had been derived from T cells, B-cell-depleted T cells, or PBMCs.

Assay: immunoSEQ multiplex PCR; the TCRdb copy retains only in-frame clones and omits some. The sample lists fewer than 250,000 clones, about 83% occurring once. CDR3 length: 13 amino acids. Trimming cost V 7 bases and J 4 bases, with 14 bases left between them. Germline lookup yields CDR1 SNHLY and CDR2 FYNNEI. The material sequenced was peripheral blood. The sequence was obtained from a human donor in a cohort sampled during active COVID-19. The chain links TRBV2 to TRBJ2-7, with a tentative D call TRBD1 (6 bases). The CDR3 spells CASIKDSYYEQYF. In DNA, the CDR3 is TGTGCCAGCATCAAGGACAGTTATTACGAGCAGTACTTC.